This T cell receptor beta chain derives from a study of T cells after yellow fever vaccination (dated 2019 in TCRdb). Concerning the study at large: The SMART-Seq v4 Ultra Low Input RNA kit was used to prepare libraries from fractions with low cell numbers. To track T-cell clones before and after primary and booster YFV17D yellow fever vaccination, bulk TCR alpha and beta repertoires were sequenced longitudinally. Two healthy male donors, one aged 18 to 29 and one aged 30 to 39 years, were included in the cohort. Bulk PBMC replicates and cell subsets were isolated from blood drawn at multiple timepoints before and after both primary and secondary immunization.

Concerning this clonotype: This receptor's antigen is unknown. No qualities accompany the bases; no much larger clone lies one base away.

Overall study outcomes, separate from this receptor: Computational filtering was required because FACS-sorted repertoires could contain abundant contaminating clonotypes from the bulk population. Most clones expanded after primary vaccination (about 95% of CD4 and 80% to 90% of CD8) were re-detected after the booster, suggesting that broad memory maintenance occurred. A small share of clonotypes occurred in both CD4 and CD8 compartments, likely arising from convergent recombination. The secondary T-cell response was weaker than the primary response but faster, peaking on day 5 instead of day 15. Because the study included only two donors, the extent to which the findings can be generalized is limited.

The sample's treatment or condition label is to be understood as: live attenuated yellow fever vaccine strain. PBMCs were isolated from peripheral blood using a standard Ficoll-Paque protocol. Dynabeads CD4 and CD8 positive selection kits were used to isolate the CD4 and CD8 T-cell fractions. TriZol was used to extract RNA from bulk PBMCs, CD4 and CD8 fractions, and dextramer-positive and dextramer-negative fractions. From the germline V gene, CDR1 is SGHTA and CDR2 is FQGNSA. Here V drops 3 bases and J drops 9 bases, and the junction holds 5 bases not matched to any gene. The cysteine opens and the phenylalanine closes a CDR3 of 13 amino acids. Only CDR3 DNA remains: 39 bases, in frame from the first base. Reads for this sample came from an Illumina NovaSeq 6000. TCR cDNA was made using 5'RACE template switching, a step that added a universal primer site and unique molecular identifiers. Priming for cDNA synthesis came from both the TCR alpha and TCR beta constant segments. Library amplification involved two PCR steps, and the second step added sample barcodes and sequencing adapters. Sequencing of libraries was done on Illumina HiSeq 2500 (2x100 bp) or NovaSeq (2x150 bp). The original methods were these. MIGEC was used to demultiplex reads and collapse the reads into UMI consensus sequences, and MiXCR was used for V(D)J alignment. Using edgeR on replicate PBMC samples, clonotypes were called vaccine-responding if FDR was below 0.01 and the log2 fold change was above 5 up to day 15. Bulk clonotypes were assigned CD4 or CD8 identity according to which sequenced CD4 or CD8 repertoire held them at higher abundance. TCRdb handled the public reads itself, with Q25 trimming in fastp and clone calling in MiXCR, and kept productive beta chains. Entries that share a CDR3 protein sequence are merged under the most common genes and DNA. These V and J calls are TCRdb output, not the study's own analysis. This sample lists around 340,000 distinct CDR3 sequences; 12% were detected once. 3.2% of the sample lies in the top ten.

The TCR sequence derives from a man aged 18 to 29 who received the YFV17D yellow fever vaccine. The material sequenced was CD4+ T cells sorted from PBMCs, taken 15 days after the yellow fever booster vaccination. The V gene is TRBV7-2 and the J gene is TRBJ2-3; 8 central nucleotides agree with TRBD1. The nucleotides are TGTGCCAGCAGCTTCGGGACAGGTGGCACGCAGTATTTT. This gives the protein CASSFGTGGTQYF.